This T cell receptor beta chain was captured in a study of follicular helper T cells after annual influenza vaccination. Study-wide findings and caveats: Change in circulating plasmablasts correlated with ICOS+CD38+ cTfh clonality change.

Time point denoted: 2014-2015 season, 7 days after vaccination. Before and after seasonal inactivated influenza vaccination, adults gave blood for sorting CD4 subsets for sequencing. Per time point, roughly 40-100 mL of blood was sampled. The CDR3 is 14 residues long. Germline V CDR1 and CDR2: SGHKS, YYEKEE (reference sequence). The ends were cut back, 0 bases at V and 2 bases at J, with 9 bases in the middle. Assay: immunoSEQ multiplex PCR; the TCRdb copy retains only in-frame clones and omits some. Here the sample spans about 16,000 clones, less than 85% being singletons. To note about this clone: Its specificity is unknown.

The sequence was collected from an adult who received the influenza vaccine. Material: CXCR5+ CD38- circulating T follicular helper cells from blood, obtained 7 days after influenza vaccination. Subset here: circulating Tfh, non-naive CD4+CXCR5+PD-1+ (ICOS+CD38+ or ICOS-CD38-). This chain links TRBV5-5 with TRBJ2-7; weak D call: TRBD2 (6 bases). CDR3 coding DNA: TGTGCCAGCAGCTTGGCGGGGGTCCCCTACGAGCAGTACTTC. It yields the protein CASSLAGVPYEQYF.